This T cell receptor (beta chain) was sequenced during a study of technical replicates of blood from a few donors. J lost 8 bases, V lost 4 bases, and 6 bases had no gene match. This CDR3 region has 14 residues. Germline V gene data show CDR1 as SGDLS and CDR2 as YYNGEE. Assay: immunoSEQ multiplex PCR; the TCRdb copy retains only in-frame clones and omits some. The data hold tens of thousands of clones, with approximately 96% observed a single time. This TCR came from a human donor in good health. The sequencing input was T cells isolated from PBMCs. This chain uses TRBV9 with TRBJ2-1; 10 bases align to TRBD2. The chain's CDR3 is CASSPRLAGDEQFF. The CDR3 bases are TGTGCCAGCAGCCCGAGACTAGCGGGTGATGAGCAGTTCTTC.